The 14 T cell receptor beta chains below were found in one sample sequenced in a study of blood T cell repertoires in COVID-19. The table came from immunoSEQ multiplex PCR; TCRdb's copy has only in-frame clones and leaves some out. The sample gives 200,000 to 250,000 clones, approximately 80% of which show up once; around 4.1% is in the top ten. Sequenced: peripheral blood. The origin of the receptors is a woman between 40 and 50 years old with active or convalescent COVID-19.

The V and J genes are TRBV15 and TRBJ1-2; 12 bases map to TRBD1. The CDR3 totals 17 residues. Germline-derived CDR1 and CDR2 are LNHNV and YYDKDF (reference sequence). The J segment lost 4 bases and the V segment lost 5 bases, leaving 11 bases of the junction unmatched. This chain's CDR3 is CATSPGDRGRNRYGYTF. In DNA form, the CDR3 reads TGTGCCACCAGCCCGGGGGACAGGGGGCGGAATCGCTATGGCTACACCTTC.

The rearrangement links TRBV11-2 to TRBJ2-5; possible D gene TRBD2, 6 bases. The V end lost 5 bases, the J end lost 7 bases, and 17 bases lay between the germline ends. In germline, CDR1 is SGHAT, CDR2 FQNNGV. CDR3 length equals 14 residues. The CDR3 coding sequence is TGTGCCAGCAGCCAGACTAGGGCCCCCGGGACCCAGTACTTC. Protein: CASSQTRAPGTQYF.

The rearrangement joins TRBV27 to TRBJ2-3; D is possibly TRBD2 (5 bases). In germline, CDR1 is MNHEY, CDR2 SMNVEV (reference sequence). V lost 6 bases, J lost 1 base, and 17 bases lay in between. The CDR3 consists of 16 residues. CDR3 residues: CASSFAPTRGTDTQYF. CDR3 nucleotides: TGTGCCAGCAGCTTCGCACCTACGCGGGGCACAGATACGCAGTATTTT.

The rearrangement joins TRBV30 to TRBJ1-4; tentative D call: TRBD1 (5 bases). This CDR3 spans 13 amino acids. The germline CDR1 and CDR2 sequences are GTSNPN and SVGIG (reference sequence). V lost 3 bases and J lost 5, with 10 bases in between. This chain's CDR3 is CAWRGQPNEKLFF. CDR3 DNA sequence: TGTGCCTGGAGGGGGCAGCCCAATGAAAAACTGTTTTTT. Combining the CDR3 with reference TRBV30 and TRBJ1-4 gives the whole variable domain SQTIHQWPATLVQPVGSPLSLECTVEGTSNPNLYWYRQAAGRGLQLLFYSVGIGQISSEVPQNLSASRPQDRQFILSSKKLLLSDSGFYLCAWRGQPNEKLFFGSGTQLSVL.

This chain connects TRBV3-1 (or the pseudogene TRBV3-2) to TRBJ1-5; no clear D gene. Germline CDR1 LGHDT, CDR2 YNNKEL (reference sequence). CDR3 length: 15 residues. Trimming took off 2 bases at V and 2 bases at J, with 10 bases between the two ends. The CDR3 DNA is TGTGCCAGCAGCCAAAGCGGCAACGGCAATCAGCCCCAGCATTTT. The encoded protein is CASSQSGNGNQPQHF.

This clone was detected only once. V is TRBV11-2 and J is TRBJ2-1; D is unresolved. The V gene's germline CDR1 is SGHAT and CDR2 FQNNGV. The CDR3 spans 14 residues. The V end was cut by 1 base, the J end by 7 bases, with 11 bases between. DNA for the CDR3: TGTGCCAGCAGCTTAGTTCCTCCTAGAAATGAGCAGTTCTTC. It specifies CASSLVPPRNEQFF.

This chain connects TRBV7-9 to TRBJ1-2; D perhaps matches TRBD1 (5 bases). V was clipped by 1 base and J by 4 bases, with 13 bases between them. CDR3 length: 15 residues. Germline lookup yields CDR1 SEHNR and CDR2 FQNEAQ (reference sequence). CDR3 region: CASSLVGGVGYGYTF. The CDR3 coding sequence is TGTGCCAGCAGCTTAGTCGGAGGGGTTGGCTATGGCTACACCTTC.

The CDR3 protein is CASRLAGGAETQYF. The DNA for the CDR3 is TGCGCCAGCAGGCTAGCGGGGGGTGCGGAGACCCAGTACTTC. The gene calls are TRBV10-2 and TRBJ2-5; 11 bases match TRBD2. The CDR3 runs 14 residues. V lost 6 bases and J lost 5; bases outside the gene matches: 5. CDR1 is WSHSY, CDR2 SAAADI, per germline.

The chain employs TRBV4-2 and TRBJ2-3, with TRBD1 as a possible D gene (6 bases). Per germline, CDR1 LGHNA and CDR2 YNFKEQ. The CDR3 sequence is 16 residues long. Trimming took off 0 bases at V and 0 bases at J, with 10 bases between the two ends. DNA of the CDR3: TGTGCCAGCAGCCAAGATGCAGGGGATAGCACAGATACGCAGTATTTT. Amino acids: CASSQDAGDSTDTQYF.

The rearrangement uses TRBV6-5 and TRBJ1-1; no clear D. Between the trimmed V and J ends, which lost 5 bases and 0 bases, there was a span of 13 bases. CDR1 and CDR2 (germline): MNHEY, SVGAGI. The CDR3 is 15 residues long. The CDR3 here is CASSSPGGLNTEAFF. As DNA, the CDR3 is TGTGCCAGCAGTAGCCCGGGTGGATTGAACACTGAAGCTTTCTTT.

The chain links TRBV3-1 (or the pseudogene TRBV3-2) to TRBJ1-1, with TRBD1 identical over 7 bases. The CDR3 contains 13 residues. The J segment lost 3 bases and the V segment lost 4 bases, leaving 2 bases of the junction unmatched. Germline V CDR1 and CDR2: LGHDT, YNNKEL (reference sequence). This chain's CDR3 is CASSRDRDTEAFF. The CDR3 bases are TGTGCCAGCAGCCGGGACAGAGACACTGAAGCTTTCTTT.

The chain has TRBV27 and TRBJ1-1; 9 positions match TRBD1. Germline V CDR1 and CDR2: MNHEY, SMNVEV (reference sequence). The junction had 13 bases not matched to a gene; V was cut back by 6 bases and J by 8 bases. This CDR3 region has 15 residues. CDR3 nucleotides: TGTGCCAGCAGCCCTATTGGGACCGGGACAGGGGAAGCTTTCTTT. Its translation: CASSPIGTGTGEAFF.

This chain uses TRBV10-1 with TRBJ1-1; TRBD1 matches at 7 bases. The CDR3 is made up of 14 amino acids. V shed 6 bases, J shed 1 base, and the junction held 5 bases outside the gene matches. CDR1 and CDR2 (germline): WNHNN, SYGVQD (reference sequence). The CDR3 DNA is TGCGCCAGCAGGACAGGGTGGGAGAACACTGAAGCTTTCTTT. Its translation: CASRTGWENTEAFF.

The chain employs TRBV27 and TRBJ2-7; D is possibly TRBD1 (5 bases). Germline values: CDR1 MNHEY, CDR2 SMNVEV (reference sequence). This CDR3 contains 13 residues. Deletions cut 3 bases from V and 2 bases from J, with 8 bases between. The CDR3 spells CASSFGATYEQYV. In nucleotides, the CDR3 is TGTGCCAGCAGTTTTGGGGCGACCTACGAGCAGTACGTC.